A selection of T cell receptor beta chains follows, all from one sample in a study of CD8+CD57+ T cells in acquired aplastic anemia. TCRdb passed the reads through MiXCR, listing each CDR3 protein once. The table lists about 160,000 distinct CDR3 sequences, about two thirds of them singletons. Source material: sorted CD4+, CD8+, or CD8+CD57+ T cells (not recorded which) from PBMCs. All receptors derive from a human donor with aplastic anemia. The CDR3 runs from the conserved cysteine through the conserved F or W. The D gene is left open where the match is weak. Rows may omit the clone size; those that give it use once, few, many or a size class.

J gene: TRBJ1-6; clone size: NA; D gene: NA; CDR3 length: 17; V gene: TRBV5-4; CDR3 DNA: TGTGCCAGCAGCGTGGGACTGTCTAGCTCCTATAATTCACCCCTCCACTTT; CDR3 protein: CASSVGLSSSYNSPLHF
J gene: TRBJ2-1; clone size: NA; D gene: NA; CDR3 length: 15; V gene: TRBV9; CDR3 DNA: TGTGCCAGCAGCGTAGAGGGACCCCACTACAATGAGCAGTTCTTC; CDR3 protein: CASSVEGPHYNEQFF
J gene: TRBJ2-7; clone size: NA; D gene: NA; CDR3 length: 13; V gene: TRBV9; CDR3 DNA: TGTGCCAGCAGCGTAGGGGGGACCTACGAGCAGTACTTC; CDR3 protein: CASSVGGTYEQYF
J gene: TRBJ2-7; clone size: NA; D gene: TRBD2; CDR3 length: 14; V gene: TRBV20-1; CDR3 DNA: TGCAGCGTTGGAGCGGGGGGCTACTCCTACGAGCAGTACTTC; CDR3 protein: CSVGAGGYSYEQYF
J gene: TRBJ2-2; clone size: NA; D gene: TRBD1; CDR3 length: 14; V gene: TRBV10-3; CDR3 DNA: TGTGCCATCAGTACGGGACAGTCGACCGGGGAGCTGTTTTTT; CDR3 protein: CAISTGQSTGELFF
J gene: TRBJ2-5; clone size: NA; D gene: NA; CDR3 length: 15; V gene: TRBV7-8; CDR3 DNA: TGTGCCAGCAGCCACTTCCGGGGGAGGCAAGAGACCCAGTACTTC; CDR3 protein: CASSHFRGRQETQYF
J gene: TRBJ1-2; clone size: NA; D gene: TRBD1; CDR3 length: 16; V gene: TRBV5-6; CDR3 DNA: TGTGCCAGCAGCGCCCAGGGGGGGCAGATTAACTATGGCTACACCTTC; CDR3 protein: CASSAQGGQINYGYTF
J gene: TRBJ2-7; clone size: NA; D gene: TRBD1; CDR3 length: 13; V gene: TRBV10-1; CDR3 DNA: TGCGCCAGCAACGGACAGGGGAGATACGAGCAGTACTTC; CDR3 protein: CASNGQGRYEQYF
J gene: TRBJ2-7; clone size: once; D gene: NA; CDR3 length: 15; V gene: TRBV12-3/TRBV12-4; CDR3 DNA: TGTGCCAGCAGTTACTCAAAGGGGCTCGAGTACGAGCAGTACTTC; CDR3 protein: CASSYSKGLEYEQYF
J gene: TRBJ1-5; clone size: few; D gene: NA; CDR3 length: 13; V gene: TRBV7-6; CDR3 DNA: TGTGCCAGCAGCCCACAGGAGAATCAGCCCCAGCATTTT; CDR3 protein: CASSPQENQPQHF
J gene: TRBJ2-7; clone size: NA; D gene: NA; CDR3 length: 13; V gene: TRBV29-1; CDR3 DNA: TGCAGCGGAGCCTCGGGCGGACCCTACGAGCAGTACTTC; CDR3 protein: CSGASGGPYEQYF
J gene: TRBJ1-1; clone size: NA; D gene: NA; CDR3 length: 14; V gene: TRBV24-1; CDR3 DNA: TGTGCCACCAGTGATTCTAACTTGAACACTGAAGCTTTCTTT; CDR3 protein: CATSDSNLNTEAFF
J gene: TRBJ2-7; clone size: NA; D gene: TRBD2; CDR3 length: 13; V gene: TRBV7-3; CDR3 DNA: TGTGCCTCGGGGCCAGCGGGAACCTACGAGCAGTACTTC; CDR3 protein: CASGPAGTYEQYF
J gene: TRBJ2-5; clone size: NA; D gene: NA; CDR3 length: 12; V gene: TRBV20-1; CDR3 DNA: TGCAGTGCTAGAGGGAGCGGAGAGACCCAGTACTTC; CDR3 protein: CSARGSGETQYF
J gene: TRBJ1-2; clone size: NA; D gene: NA; CDR3 length: 15; V gene: TRBV5-1; CDR3 DNA: TGCGCCAGCAGCTTGGACGCGGGGCAGGTCTATGGCTACACCTTC; CDR3 protein: CASSLDAGQVYGYTF
J gene: TRBJ2-5; clone size: NA; D gene: TRBD2; CDR3 length: 16; V gene: TRBV20-1; CDR3 DNA: TGCAGTGCTCCCCCTGGAGCGGGGGGGCTCCAAGAGACCCAGTACTTC; CDR3 protein: CSAPPGAGGLQETQYF
J gene: TRBJ2-7; clone size: NA; D gene: NA; CDR3 length: 11; V gene: TRBV5-6; CDR3 DNA: TGTGCCAGCGCTAGCTCCTACGAGCAGTACTTC; CDR3 protein: CASASSYEQYF
J gene: TRBJ2-7; clone size: once; D gene: NA; CDR3 length: 12; V gene: TRBV20-1; CDR3 DNA: TGCAGTGCGAGCGGGCCCTCCTACGAGCAGTACTTC; CDR3 protein: CSASGPSYEQYF
J gene: TRBJ2-7; clone size: NA; D gene: NA; CDR3 length: 18; V gene: TRBV7-8; CDR3 DNA: TGTGCCAGCAGCCCTGCCGCTTACAGGTCGGACATAAAAAACGAGCAGTACTTC; CDR3 protein: CASSPAAYRSDIKNEQYF
J gene: TRBJ1-1; clone size: NA; D gene: TRBD1; CDR3 length: 17; V gene: TRBV15; CDR3 DNA: TGTGCCACCAGCAGAGCGCTGGGACAGGGGGCGAACACTGAAGCTTTCTTT; CDR3 protein: CATSRALGQGANTEAFF
J gene: TRBJ2-5; clone size: once; D gene: NA; CDR3 length: 13; V gene: TRBV25-1; CDR3 DNA: TGTGCCAGCAGTGGACAGGTTTTAGGGACCCAGTACTTC; CDR3 protein: CASSGQVLGTQYF
J gene: TRBJ2-1; clone size: many; D gene: NA; CDR3 length: 12; V gene: TRBV7-9; CDR3 DNA: TGTGCCAGCACAGGGATCTACAATGAGCAGTTCTTC; CDR3 protein: CASTGIYNEQFF
J gene: TRBJ1-4; clone size: NA; D gene: NA; CDR3 length: 14; V gene: TRBV7-9; CDR3 DNA: TGTGCCAGCAGCGCTGGACAGAAAATCGAAAAACTGTTTTTT; CDR3 protein: CASSAGQKIEKLFF
J gene: TRBJ2-4; clone size: once; D gene: TRBD1; CDR3 length: 16; V gene: TRBV7-3; CDR3 DNA: TGTGCCAGCAGAAGACAGGGGCATGGGGCCAAAAACATTCAGTACTTC; CDR3 protein: CASRRQGHGAKNIQYF
J gene: TRBJ2-3; clone size: NA; D gene: NA; CDR3 length: 15; V gene: TRBV10-3; CDR3 DNA: TGTGCCATCAGAGGGGTAGGGGACGGCACAGATACGCAGTATTTT; CDR3 protein: CAIRGVGDGTDTQYF
J gene: TRBJ2-1; clone size: many; D gene: NA; CDR3 length: 13; V gene: TRBV25-1; CDR3 DNA: TGTGCCAGCAGTGATGATACGGTACTTGGGCAGTTCTTC; CDR3 protein: CASSDDTVLGQFF
J gene: TRBJ2-6; clone size: NA; D gene: TRBD2; CDR3 length: 17; V gene: TRBV19; CDR3 DNA: TGTGCCAGTACCTCACTAGCGGGAGTGGGTGGGGCCAACGTCCTGACTTTC; CDR3 protein: CASTSLAGVGGANVLTF
J gene: TRBJ1-5; clone size: many; D gene: NA; CDR3 length: 15; V gene: TRBV12-3/TRBV12-4; CDR3 DNA: TGTGCCAGCATGGGGCCGGGCGGATTGAATCAGCCCCAGCATTTT; CDR3 protein: CASMGPGGLNQPQHF
J gene: TRBJ2-1; clone size: NA; D gene: TRBD1; CDR3 length: 15; V gene: TRBV9; CDR3 DNA: TGTGCCAGCAGCGGAGACAGGGTGTTTACCGATGAGCAGTTCTTC; CDR3 protein: CASSGDRVFTDEQFF
J gene: TRBJ2-7; clone size: NA; D gene: NA; CDR3 length: 13; V gene: TRBV7-9; CDR3 DNA: TGTGCCAGCAGCCCGGGGTCACTCTACGAGCAGTACTTC; CDR3 protein: CASSPGSLYEQYF
J gene: TRBJ2-3; clone size: NA; D gene: TRBD2; CDR3 length: 15; V gene: TRBV6-4; CDR3 DNA: TGTGCCAGCAGTGAAGCGGGGGGCACCACAGATACGCAGTATTTT; CDR3 protein: CASSEAGGTTDTQYF
J gene: TRBJ2-5; clone size: few; D gene: NA; CDR3 length: 14; V gene: TRBV7-2; CDR3 DNA: TGTGCCAGCAGCTCGACGGGGTACCAAGAGACCCAGTACTTC; CDR3 protein: CASSSTGYQETQYF
J gene: TRBJ2-1; clone size: NA; D gene: NA; CDR3 length: 13; V gene: TRBV6-4; CDR3 DNA: TGTGCCAGCAGTACCATAAGAAACTATGAGCAGTTCTTC; CDR3 protein: CASSTIRNYEQFF
J gene: TRBJ2-7; clone size: NA; D gene: TRBD2; CDR3 length: 14; V gene: TRBV6-5; CDR3 DNA: TGTGCCAGTCTGGGTCGGGAGGGTGCCCACGAGCAGTACTTC; CDR3 protein: CASLGREGAHEQYF
J gene: TRBJ1-1; clone size: NA; D gene: TRBD1; CDR3 length: 15; V gene: TRBV20-1; CDR3 DNA: TGCAGTGCTAGAGCTTTAGACAGGGATCACACTGAAGCTTTCTTT; CDR3 protein: CSARALDRDHTEAFF
J gene: TRBJ2-3; clone size: NA; D gene: NA; CDR3 length: 15; V gene: TRBV5-8; CDR3 DNA: TGTGCCAGCAGCCAAGATCGGACCGGCACAGATACGCAGTATTTT; CDR3 protein: CASSQDRTGTDTQYF
J gene: TRBJ1-1; clone size: once; D gene: NA; CDR3 length: 12; V gene: TRBV20-1; CDR3 DNA: TGCAGTGCTACGGAACAGGGAACTGAAGCTTTCTTT; CDR3 protein: CSATEQGTEAFF
J gene: TRBJ1-3; clone size: NA; D gene: NA; CDR3 length: 14; V gene: TRBV7-9; CDR3 DNA: TGTGCCAGCAGCTCACTCTCCTCTGGAAACACCATATATTTT; CDR3 protein: CASSSLSSGNTIYF
J gene: TRBJ1-2; clone size: NA; D gene: NA; CDR3 length: 19; V gene: TRBV7-3; CDR3 DNA: TGTGCCAGCAGCTTACCCCGGTTGGCACCGGGTGTAGTGTATAGGCTCTACACCTTC; CDR3 protein: CASSLPRLAPGVVYRLYTF
J gene: TRBJ2-1; clone size: NA; D gene: TRBD2; CDR3 length: 14; V gene: TRBV19; CDR3 DNA: TGTGCCAGTAGTCAGTCTAGCGGGAGTAATGAGCAGTTCTTC; CDR3 protein: CASSQSSGSNEQFF
J gene: TRBJ1-2; clone size: NA; D gene: NA; CDR3 length: 14; V gene: TRBV20-1; CDR3 DNA: TGCAGTGCCTACCCGGTGGGGAAAATGGATGGCTACACCTTC; CDR3 protein: CSAYPVGKMDGYTF
J gene: TRBJ2-7; clone size: NA; D gene: TRBD1; CDR3 length: 16; V gene: TRBV2; CDR3 DNA: TGTGCCAGCCTGTCCCAAGGACAGGGACCCTCCTACGAGCAGTACTTC; CDR3 protein: CASLSQGQGPSYEQYF
J gene: TRBJ2-7; clone size: NA; D gene: NA; CDR3 length: 13; V gene: TRBV7-9; CDR3 DNA: TGTGCCAGCAGCTTAGTGCTAGCTCCCGAGCAGTACTTC; CDR3 protein: CASSLVLAPEQYF
J gene: TRBJ1-1; clone size: NA; D gene: NA; CDR3 length: 14; V gene: TRBV19; CDR3 DNA: TGTGCCAGTAGTCCGGGACGTAGGACCACTGAAGCTTTCTTT; CDR3 protein: CASSPGRRTTEAFF
J gene: TRBJ2-5; clone size: few; D gene: NA; CDR3 length: 13; V gene: TRBV5-6; CDR3 DNA: TGTGCCAGCAGCCCATTGACCCCAGAGACCCAGTACTTC; CDR3 protein: CASSPLTPETQYF
J gene: TRBJ2-1; clone size: few; D gene: TRBD2; CDR3 length: 13; V gene: TRBV7-2; CDR3 DNA: TGTGCCAGCAGCTTAGTGAGCGGGGAAGAGCAGTTCTTC; CDR3 protein: CASSLVSGEEQFF
J gene: TRBJ2-3; clone size: many; D gene: TRBD2; CDR3 length: 14; V gene: TRBV3-1; CDR3 DNA: TGTGCCAGCAGCCAAGGGCGGGAGGTAGATACGCAGTATTTT; CDR3 protein: CASSQGREVDTQYF
J gene: TRBJ1-1; clone size: NA; D gene: NA; CDR3 length: 14; V gene: TRBV9; CDR3 DNA: TGTGCCAGCAGCTTAGATCTGGGGAACACTGAAGCTTTCTTT; CDR3 protein: CASSLDLGNTEAFF
J gene: TRBJ2-5; clone size: NA; D gene: TRBD2; CDR3 length: 15; V gene: TRBV5-1; CDR3 DNA: TGCGCCAGCAGGGGGTCCGGGACTACCCAAGAGACCCAGTACTTC; CDR3 protein: CASRGSGTTQETQYF
J gene: TRBJ2-1; clone size: many; D gene: TRBD2; CDR3 length: 17; V gene: TRBV19; CDR3 DNA: TGTGCCAGTAGTTCCCCACTAGCGGGGGATTACTACAATGAGCAGTTCTTC; CDR3 protein: CASSSPLAGDYYNEQFF
J gene: TRBJ1-6; clone size: few; D gene: NA; CDR3 length: 17; V gene: TRBV7-3; CDR3 DNA: TGTGCCAGCAGCTTAAAAGGGCGCGCGTCCTATAATTCACCCCTCCACTTT; CDR3 protein: CASSLKGRASYNSPLHF